This T cell receptor beta chain stems from a study of breast tumors, draining lymph nodes, adjacent tissues. Study-wide results and limits: Luminal-like breast cancer showed significantly higher tumor–nontumor repertoire similarity than basal-like.

Using its own MiXCR run on the multiplex PCR reads, TCRdb lists one record per CDR3 protein. The sample consists of under 150,000 distinct CDR3 sequences, 20% to 25% of them appearing once. This clonotype has a count of ten or more. Its specificity is unknown. With V trimmed by 6 bases and J by 4 bases, 9 bases remained unmatched. The CDR3 sequence is 18 residues long. Breast cancer patients provided tissue from their axillary draining lymph nodes. The sequencing input was axillary lymph node tissue. The receptor was derived from a female donor with breast cancer. Some clones in this sample may be carry-over from other donors' samples. The chain uses TRBV12-3 or TRBV12-4 and TRBJ2-1; 16 bases align to TRBD2. The CDR3 nucleotides read TGTGCCAGCAGGGGACTAGCGGGAGGGAGTAGGGGGTACAATGAGCAGTTCTTC. It yields the protein CASRGLAGGSRGYNEQFF.